What follows are 31 T cell receptor beta chains derived from one specimen sequenced in a study of T cell responses to AZD1222 COVID-19 vaccine. The method was immunoSEQ multiplex PCR; TCRdb's version includes in-frame clones alone and lacks a portion of them. Among 140,000 to 150,000 clones listed, roughly nine tenths were seen once. The sequencing used peripheral blood, collected 28 days after the second AZD1222 dose. These receptors came from an adult who received the AZD1222 COVID-19 vaccine.

CDR3 in amino acids: CAITLSGKYTDTQYF. Here the CDR3 DNA reads TGTGCCATCACTCTTAGCGGGAAGTACACAGATACGCAGTATTTT. The gene calls are TRBV10-3 and TRBJ2-3, with TRBD2 matching 8 bases. The CDR3 runs to 15 residues. V was clipped by 7 bases and J by 2 bases; unmatched bases: 8. CDR1 and CDR2 from the germline V gene are ENHRY and SYGVKD.

This clone has only one observation. The rearrangement links TRBV2 to TRBJ1-3; 7 bases are a match to TRBD1. The germline gives CDR1 SNHLY, CDR2 FYNNEI. The CDR3 has 15 amino acids. V lost 7 bases, J lost 0 bases, and 6 bases stayed unmatched. This CDR3 reads CASTGQAISGNTIYF. CDR3 DNA sequence: TGTGCCAGCACCGGACAGGCGATCTCTGGAAACACCATATATTTT. The entire variable domain, with the rest obtained from reference TRBV2 and TRBJ1-3, is as follows: EPEVTQTPSHQVTQMGQEVILRCVPISNHLYFYWYRQILGQKVEFLVSFYNNEISEKSEIFDDQFSVERPDGSNFTLKIRSTKLEDSAMYFCASTGQAISGNTIYFGEGSWLTVV.

The chain recombines TRBV27 with TRBJ2-7; D is tentatively TRBD1 or TRBD2 (6 bases each). Germline loops: CDR1 MNHEY, CDR2 SMNVEV (reference sequence). The germline V and J ends were trimmed by 5 bases and 5 bases, with 13 bases remaining between them. The CDR3 runs to 13 residues. The CDR3 protein is CASSGGLVNEQYF. DNA of the CDR3: TGTGCCAGCAGTGGGGGGCTCGTCAACGAGCAGTACTTC.

Here the CDR3 reads CASSALQGAYEQYF. DNA of the CDR3: TGTGCCAGTAGTGCCTTGCAGGGGGCCTACGAGCAGTACTTC. The chain recombines TRBV19 with TRBJ2-7; the match to TRBD1 covers 7 bases. The germline V gene has CDR1 LNHDA and CDR2 SQIVND (reference sequence). The CDR3 runs 14 residues. The V segment lost 5 bases and the J segment 2 bases; nucleotides outside the gene matches: 6.

The rearrangement links TRBV4-1 to TRBJ2-1; weak D call: TRBD2 (6 bases). The CDR3 spans 15 residues. V shed 7 bases and J shed 2 bases, with 15 bases lying between them. CDR1 is MGHRA, CDR2 YSYEKL, per germline. Here the CDR3 reads CASTQAGEPYNEQFF. In nucleotides, the CDR3 is TGCGCCAGCACTCAAGCGGGTGAGCCCTACAATGAGCAGTTCTTC.

Points on this clone: A junction boundary mismatches the germline segment, possibly from a read error. The rearrangement joins TRBV6-5 to TRBJ1-1, with D possibly being TRBD1 (6 bases). The CDR3 spans 13 residues. CDR1 is MNHEY, CDR2 SVGAGI, per germline. This CDR3 is CASSSSHYREFFF. The CDR3 DNA follows: TGTGCCAGCAGCTCATCCCACTACAGGGAATTCTTTTTT.

The chain recombines TRBV9 with TRBJ2-1; no reliable D call. The CDR3 is made up of 16 amino acids. Per germline, CDR1 SGDLS and CDR2 YYNGEE. V lost 0 bases to trimming and J lost 0 bases, with 10 bases between them. CDR3 in DNA: TGTGCCAGCAGCGTAGATCACTACCTCTCCTACAATGAGCAGTTCTTC. Its translation is CASSVDHYLSYNEQFF.

This chain links TRBV6-5 with TRBJ2-2; 7 positions match TRBD2. The CDR3 is made up of 16 amino acids. Per the germline V gene, CDR1 is MNHEY and CDR2 is SVGAGI. Germline trimming cut 2 bases from V and 4 bases from J; bases unmatched to any gene: 7. The CDR3 region is CASSYGGGRGTGELFF. CDR3 nucleotides: TGTGCCAGCAGTTACGGGGGAGGGCGCGGCACCGGGGAGCTGTTTTTT.

This clone appeared a single time. DNA of the CDR3: TGTGCCAGCAGTGTATCAGGGCGCAGGGAAAATTCACCCCTCCACTTT. Translating it yields CASSVSGRRENSPLHF. This rearrangement joins TRBV2 to TRBJ1-6; weak D call: TRBD1 (5 bases). Germline V gene sequence: CDR1 SNHLY, CDR2 FYNNEI. CDR3 length: 16 residues. The V and J ends lost 4 bases and 7 bases respectively, with 17 bases between them. Supplemented by reference TRBV2 and TRBJ1-6, the full variable domain reads EPEVTQTPSHQVTQMGQEVILRCVPISNHLYFYWYRQILGQKVEFLVSFYNNEISEKSEIFDDQFSVERPDGSNFTLKIRSTKLEDSAMYFCASSVSGRRENSPLHFGNGTRLTVT.

The chain links TRBV7-7 to TRBJ2-3; D is possibly TRBD2 (6 bases). V lost 0 bases and J 5 bases, leaving 12 bases between the germline ends. The CDR3 loop spans 15 amino acids. Germline V gene sequence: CDR1 SSHAT, CDR2 FNYEAQ (reference sequence). The CDR3 sequence: CASSLAAGTQDTQYF. CDR3 DNA sequence: TGTGCCAGCAGCTTAGCGGCGGGGACGCAAGATACGCAGTATTTT. The full variable domain, completed using reference TRBV7-7 and TRBJ2-3, is GAGVSQSPRYKVTKRGQDVTLRCDPISSHATLYWYQQALGQGPEFLTYFNYEAQPDKSGLPSDRFSAERPEGSISTLTIQRTEQRDSAMYRCASSLAAGTQDTQYFGPGTRLTVL.

CDR3 bases: TGTGCCTGGAGTCGGGCAGGGGTCGAGACCCAGTACTTC. This codes for CAWSRAGVETQYF. The chain carries TRBV30 and TRBJ2-5, with TRBD1 as a possible D gene (6 bases). CDR3 length: 13 residues. V was clipped by 2 bases and J by 5 bases, with 12 bases between them. The germline V gene encodes CDR1 GTSNPN and CDR2 SVGIG (reference sequence).

This sequence joins TRBV29-1 and TRBJ2-5; perhaps D is TRBD1 or TRBD2 (6 bases each). V gave up 4 bases and J gave up 4 bases, with 16 bases separating them. The CDR3 extends over 14 amino acids. In germline, CDR1 is SQVTM, CDR2 ANQGSEA. The CDR3 here is CSVANGGPGETQYF. As DNA, the CDR3 is TGCAGCGTTGCGAATGGGGGGCCGGGAGAGACCCAGTACTTC.

This clone appeared once. CDR3 coding DNA: TGTGCCAGCAGCTCAACCAGGGGGTCCTACGAGCAGTACTTC. Protein: CASSSTRGSYEQYF. The chain couples TRBV11-2 to TRBJ2-7; 7 bases are shared with TRBD1. V gave up 4 bases and J gave up 1 base; unmatched junction bases: 4. The CDR3 runs 14 residues. Germline loops: CDR1 SGHAT, CDR2 FQNNGV. Full variable domain (rest looked up from reference TRBV11-2 and TRBJ2-7): EAGVAQSPRYKIIEKRQSVAFWCNPISGHATLYWYQQILGQGPKLLIQFQNNGVVDDSQLPKDRFSAERLKGVDSTLKIQPAKLEDSAVYLCASSSTRGSYEQYFGPGTRLTVT.

The V call is TRBV2, the J call TRBJ2-1; 7 bases agree with TRBD2. Losses at the gene ends were 3 bases for V and 9 bases for J; bases not matched to a gene: 8. The length of the CDR3 is 14 residues. Per germline, CDR1 SNHLY and CDR2 FYNNEI. The CDR3 DNA reads as TGTGCCAGCAGTGATGTGCGGGAGAAGGGTGAGCAGTTCTTC. Translated: CASSDVREKGEQFF. The full variable domain, in which reference TRBV2 and TRBJ2-1 provide the parts outside the CDR3, is EPEVTQTPSHQVTQMGQEVILRCVPISNHLYFYWYRQILGQKVEFLVSFYNNEISEKSEIFDDQFSVERPDGSNFTLKIRSTKLEDSAMYFCASSDVREKGEQFFGPGTRLTVL.

This rearrangement joins TRBV4-2 to TRBJ1-4; D is undetermined. The CDR3 sequence is 16 residues long. Germline V gene data show CDR1 as LGHNA and CDR2 as YNFKEQ. Trimming took 0 bases from V and 5 from J, leaving 13 bases between them. CDR3 sequence: CASSQDLGDQNEKLFF. In nucleotides, the CDR3 is TGTGCCAGCAGCCAAGATCTAGGTGATCAAAATGAAAAACTGTTTTTT.

This rearrangement joins TRBV25-1 to TRBJ1-2; TRBD1 might be the D (5 bases). V shed 6 bases and J shed 4 bases, with 12 bases lying between them. Germline CDR1 and CDR2: MGHDK and SYGVNS. This CDR3 is built from 13 residues. In nucleotides, the CDR3 is TGTGCCAGCAGGGAAGACAGTGCCTATGGCTACACCTTC. It encodes CASREDSAYGYTF.

The chain is built from TRBV7-7 and TRBJ2-2, with TRBD1 as a possible D gene (6 bases). Trimming took off 4 bases at V and 1 base at J, with 13 bases between the two ends. Germline V gene sequence: CDR1 SSHAT, CDR2 FNYEAQ (reference sequence). CDR3 length: 16 residues. Here the CDR3 reads CASSWGRQGNTGELFF. DNA for the CDR3: TGTGCCAGCAGCTGGGGGCGGCAGGGGAACACCGGGGAGCTGTTTTTT.

This chain uses TRBV20-1 with TRBJ1-2; tentative D call: TRBD1 (6 bases). This CDR3 is built from 16 residues. Germline V gene sequence: CDR1 DFQATT, CDR2 SNEGSKA (reference sequence). Trimming left V 3 bases short and J 3 bases short, with 20 bases between. CDR3 nucleotides: TGCAGTGCTAGTCTTGGGGTAGGGGGGACATACTATGGCTACACCTTC. Protein: CSASLGVGGTYYGYTF.

V usage is TRBV6-1 and J usage is TRBJ2-7; D unresolved. The CDR3 extends over 13 amino acids. Germline CDR1 reads MNHNS; CDR2 reads SASEGT. The V gene lost 1 base and the J gene lost 2 bases, with 6 bases spanning the gap. The chain's CDR3 is CASSEGLPYEQYF. For the CDR3, the DNA is TGTGCCAGCAGTGAAGGACTTCCCTACGAGCAGTACTTC.

The rearrangement joins TRBV5-6 to TRBJ1-1, with D possibly TRBD1 on 6 matching bases. CDR1 SGHDT and CDR2 YYEEEE come from the germline V gene. The CDR3 sequence is 14 residues long. The ends were cut back, 2 bases at V and 1 base at J, with 9 bases in the middle. CDR3 residues: CASSFLTGNTEAFF. The CDR3 nucleotides are TGTGCCAGCAGCTTCCTGACAGGGAACACTGAAGCTTTCTTT.

The J gene is TRBJ2-7, the V gene TRBV25-1; D could derive from TRBD1 or TRBD2 (6 bases each). Germline CDR1 is MGHDK and CDR2 is SYGVNS. V was cut by 2 bases and J by 6 bases, with 17 bases left in between. The CDR3 extends over 15 amino acids. CDR3 nucleotide sequence: TGTGCCAGCAGTGAAGAGTCCAAAAGGGGGGCCGAGCAGTACTTC. This translates into CASSEESKRGAEQYF.

The gene calls are TRBV2 and TRBJ2-3; no firm D call. CDR1 SNHLY and CDR2 FYNNEI come from the germline V gene. V shed 7 bases and J shed 5 bases, with 13 bases lying between them. CDR3 size: 13 residues. The CDR3 spells CASILGPGDTQYF. The CDR3 DNA is TGTGCCAGCATCCTCGGACCGGGAGATACGCAGTATTTT. The full variable domain, with the rest looked up from reference TRBV2 and TRBJ2-3, is EPEVTQTPSHQVTQMGQEVILRCVPISNHLYFYWYRQILGQKVEFLVSFYNNEISEKSEIFDDQFSVERPDGSNFTLKIRSTKLEDSAMYFCASILGPGDTQYFGPGTRLTVL.

This sequence joins TRBV15 and TRBJ2-6, with 11 bases identical to TRBD2. The CDR3 consists of 17 residues. Germline assignment: CDR1 LNHNV and CDR2 YYDKDF (reference sequence). The ends lost 1 base at V and 4 bases at J; junction bases unmatched: 3. The CDR3: CATSRVAGGHGANVLTF. DNA of the CDR3: TGTGCCACCAGCAGAGTAGCGGGGGGGCACGGGGCCAACGTCCTGACTTTC.

This chain connects TRBV7-2 to TRBJ2-3; no clear D. The germline gives CDR1 SGHTA, CDR2 FQGNSA. Deletions cut 4 bases from V and 0 bases from J, with 11 bases between. The CDR3 covers 15 residues. The CDR3 region has the DNA TGTGCCAGCAGCTACCAAAGCTCTAGCACAGATACGCAGTATTTT. It specifies CASSYQSSSTDTQYF.

The sample holds one count of this clone. The chain is built from TRBV19 and TRBJ2-3; no firm D call. Germline V CDR1 and CDR2: LNHDA, SQIVND (reference sequence). Deletions cut 0 bases from V and 0 bases from J, with 13 bases between. The CDR3 has 17 amino acids. The CDR3 loop is CASSIEGPTLSTDTQYF. In DNA form, the CDR3 reads TGTGCCAGTAGTATAGAAGGGCCAACGTTAAGCACAGATACGCAGTATTTT.

The chain employs TRBV9 and TRBJ2-3; TRBD2 agrees at 7 bases. The CDR3 loop spans 14 amino acids. The junction had 7 bases not matched to a gene; V was cut back by 5 bases and J by 4 bases. Looked up from germline, CDR1 is SGDLS and CDR2 is YYNGEE. This CDR3 reads CASSPGGGPDTQYF. CDR3 sequence (DNA): TGTGCCAGCAGTCCGGGCGGGGGTCCAGATACGCAGTATTTT.

The chain recombines TRBV27 with TRBJ2-3; 7 bases are a match to TRBD1. Trimming removed 6 bases from V and 1 base from J; junction bases left unmatched: 1. Germline V lookup: CDR1 MNHEY, CDR2 SMNVEV (reference sequence). This CDR3 spans 13 amino acids. DNA for the CDR3: TGTGCCAGCAGGGGGACAGGCACAGATACGCAGTATTTT. This gives the protein CASRGTGTDTQYF.

The chain has TRBV11-3 and TRBJ1-6; D gene uncertain. V was cut by 5 bases and J by 0 bases, with 8 bases left in between. The germline gives CDR1 SGHNT, CDR2 YENEEA. This CDR3 is 15 amino acids long. This CDR3 is CASSALGSYNSPLHF. CDR3 bases: TGTGCCAGCAGCGCCCTAGGCTCCTATAATTCACCCCTCCACTTT.

This clone was counted a few times. The germline gene is not matched at one end of the junction; a read error may be the cause. The genes are TRBV19 and TRBJ2-7; the D gene could be TRBD1 or TRBD2 (5 bases each). Germline CDR1 and CDR2: LNHDA and SQIVND (reference sequence). The CDR3 is 13 amino acids. CDR3 residues: CASSRGHGAREHF. The CDR3 DNA follows: TGTGCCAGTAGTAGGGGTCATGGGGCGAGGGAGCACTTC.

The chain carries TRBV2 and TRBJ1-1; 7 nucleotides align to TRBD1. This CDR3 region has 12 residues. From germline, CDR1 is SNHLY and CDR2 FYNNEI. V shed 5 bases and J 7 bases; nucleotides not matched to a gene: 4. The chain's CDR3 is CASSFTGDEAFF. The CDR3 DNA reads as TGTGCCAGCAGTTTTACAGGGGATGAAGCTTTCTTT.

The gene calls are TRBV18 and TRBJ2-2; tentative D call: TRBD1 (6 bases). The length of the CDR3 is 16 residues. CDR1 KGHSH and CDR2 LQKENI come from the germline V gene. V was clipped by 1 base and J by 3 bases, with 12 bases between them. CDR3 sequence (DNA): TGTGCCAGCTCACCACGGACAGACGCCGACACCGGGGAGCTGTTTTTT. Its protein product is CASSPRTDADTGELFF.